This TCR beta chain was recovered during a study of control samples from healthy donors and cancer patients. Using immunoSEQ multiplex PCR, the repertoire was profiled, and TCRdb retains in-frame clones only, with some absent. The sample carries 10,000 or so clones, approximately 90% recorded once. This CDR3 is 15 amino acids long. The J segment lost 6 bases and the V segment lost 4 bases, leaving 7 bases of the junction unmatched. Germline CDR1 and CDR2: LGHNA and YSLEER. The genes are TRBV4-3 and TRBJ1-4; 8 bases line up with TRBD1. The TCR sequence derives from a man aged 60 to 69 with colorectal cancer. The sequenced sample consisted of PBMCs. CDR3 DNA: TGCGCCAGCAGCCTTGGACAGGGAGGGGATGAAAAACTGTTTTTT. This translates into CASSLGQGGDEKLFF.